What follows describes a single T cell receptor (beta chain). Its antigen remains unidentified. This specimen belongs to a study of T cells in Graves' hyperthyroidism and ophthalmopathy. Study conclusions and caveats: Blood also showed most of the thyroid clonotypes that were expanded above 0.001.

RNA transcripts were the template for amplifying TCR beta CDR3 regions. Researchers ran a first-round RT-PCR on the TCR CDR3 using the HTBI primer set. A single record per CDR3 protein comes from TCRdb applying MiXCR to the multiplex PCR reads. The top ten hold approximately 15% of the sample, which has about 560,000 distinct CDR3 sequences, around 15% seen once. Germline values: CDR1 MGHRA, CDR2 YSYEKL. Trimming took off 1 base at V and 4 bases at J, with 11 bases between the two ends. This CDR3 contains 14 residues. Subjects aged 18 to 65 presented with newly diagnosed hyperthyroidism of less than 2 months' duration. Orbital computed tomography, thyroid ultrasound, serum thyroxine and TRAb, and clinical symptoms together informed the diagnoses. It was approximately 9.7 ml of fresh peripheral blood that supplied the PBMCs.

This chain connects TRBV4-1 to TRBJ2-7, with D maybe TRBD1 (6 bases). The receptor was isolated from a woman aged 35 to 49 with Graves' hyperthyroidism. Sample: blood. The CDR3 DNA sequence: TGCGCCAGCAGCCAAGTTGACAGGCCTTACGAGCAGTACTTC. Translated: CASSQVDRPYEQYF.